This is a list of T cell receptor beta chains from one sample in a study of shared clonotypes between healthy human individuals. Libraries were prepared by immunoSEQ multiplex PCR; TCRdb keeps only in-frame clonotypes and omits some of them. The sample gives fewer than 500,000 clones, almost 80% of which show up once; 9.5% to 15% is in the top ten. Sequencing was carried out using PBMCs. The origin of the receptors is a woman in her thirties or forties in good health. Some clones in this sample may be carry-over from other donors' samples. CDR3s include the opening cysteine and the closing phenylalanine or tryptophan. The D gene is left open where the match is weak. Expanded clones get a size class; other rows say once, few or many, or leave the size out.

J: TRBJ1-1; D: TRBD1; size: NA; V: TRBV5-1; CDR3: CASSLGGGENAFF; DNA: TGCGCCAGCAGCTTGGGAGGGGGCGAGAACGCTTTCTTT
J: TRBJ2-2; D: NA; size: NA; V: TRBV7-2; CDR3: CASSYRAGLAAGELFF; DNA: TGTGCCAGCAGCTATAGGGCGGGATTGGCGGCCGGGGAGCTGTTTTTT
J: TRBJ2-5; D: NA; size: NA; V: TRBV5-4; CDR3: CASSNAARAETQYF; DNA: TGTGCCAGCAGTAACGCCGCACGCGCGGAGACCCAGTACTTC
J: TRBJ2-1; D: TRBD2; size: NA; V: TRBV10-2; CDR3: CASRGTSGKSSYNEQFF; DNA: TGCGCCAGCCGCGGGACTAGCGGGAAGAGCTCCTACAATGAGCAGTTCTTC
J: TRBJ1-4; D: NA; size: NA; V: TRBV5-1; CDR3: CASSPAYGDGEKLFF; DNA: TGCGCCAGCAGCCCGGCTTACGGGGATGGGGAAAAACTGTTTTTT
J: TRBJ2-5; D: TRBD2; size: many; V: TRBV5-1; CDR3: CASSVLAGVGETQYF; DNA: TGCGCCAGCAGCGTTTTAGCGGGAGTCGGCGAGACCCAGTACTTC
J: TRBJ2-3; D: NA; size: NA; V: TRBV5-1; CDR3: CASSLRADFTDTQYF; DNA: TGCGCCAGCAGCTTGAGGGCGGATTTCACAGATACGCAGTATTTT
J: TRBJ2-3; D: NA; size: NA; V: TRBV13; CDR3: CASSPWRSDTQYF; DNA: TGTGCCAGCAGCCCCTGGAGATCAGATACGCAGTATTTT
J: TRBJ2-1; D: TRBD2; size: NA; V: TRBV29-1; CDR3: CSVRRTSGMGEQFF; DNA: TGCAGCGTTCGCCGAACTAGCGGGATGGGTGAGCAGTTCTTC
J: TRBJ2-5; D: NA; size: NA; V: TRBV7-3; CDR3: CASSLGSPKETQYF; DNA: TGTGCCAGCAGCTTAGGCTCTCCAAAAGAGACCCAGTACTTC
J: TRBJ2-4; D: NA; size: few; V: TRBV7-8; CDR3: CASSLAQGGGNIQYF; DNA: TGTGCCAGCAGCTTAGCGCAAGGCGGCGGAAACATTCAGTACTTC
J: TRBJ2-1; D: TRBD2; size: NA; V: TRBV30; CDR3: CAWSSGLASHNEQFF; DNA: TGTGCCTGGAGCTCGGGACTAGCGAGCCACAATGAGCAGTTCTTC
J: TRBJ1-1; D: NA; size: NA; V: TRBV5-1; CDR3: CASSDTVTNTEAFF; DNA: TGCGCCAGCAGTGATACAGTAACCAACACTGAAGCTTTCTTT
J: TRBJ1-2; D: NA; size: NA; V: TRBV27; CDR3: CASSLSLTALNGYTF; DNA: TGTGCCAGCAGTTTATCGTTAACAGCGCTCAATGGCTACACCTTC
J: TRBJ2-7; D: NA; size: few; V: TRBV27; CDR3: CASKVALQNYEQYF; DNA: TGTGCCAGCAAAGTCGCGCTCCAAAACTACGAGCAGTACTTC
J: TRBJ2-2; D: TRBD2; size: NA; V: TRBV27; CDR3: CASNREMGLAENTGELFF; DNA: TGTGCCAGCAACCGAGAGATGGGACTAGCGGAGAACACCGGGGAGCTGTTTTTT
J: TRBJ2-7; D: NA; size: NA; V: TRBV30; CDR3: CAWSVRQNYEQYF; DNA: TGTGCCTGGAGTGTACGTCAGAACTACGAGCAGTACTTC